This T cell receptor (beta chain) came from a study of OX40 agonist ivuxolimab in advanced cancers. In the study overall: The study treated patients with ivuxolimab, an agonistic anti-OX40 (CD134) antibody. Patients received intravenous ivuxolimab every 2 weeks at 0.01 to 10 mg/kg. Past anti-PD-1, anti-PD-L1 or anti-CTLA-4 therapy was accepted, and around 40% had received some.

This clone was seen just once. Sequenced by immunoSEQ multiplex PCR; TCRdb stores in-frame clones only, minus some. The data contain some 70,000 clones, about 85% of them singletons. Sequencing used CD4+ or CD8+ T cells sorted from blood, obtained in a trial of the OX40 agonist ivuxolimab. This TCR was sampled from an adult with an advanced solid tumor such as melanoma, head and neck, liver or kidney cancer.

The DNA of the CDR3 is TGCAGTGCTAGAAAAGGGAATGGCTACACCTTC. Its protein product is CSARKGNGYTF. The chain has TRBV20-1 and TRBJ1-2; D is unresolved. V dropped 2 bases and J dropped 6 bases, with 7 bases sitting between them. CDR3 size: 11 residues. Germline V lookup: CDR1 DFQATT, CDR2 SNEGSKA (reference sequence).